What follows describes a single T cell receptor (beta chain). Unique molecular identifiers were incorporated during preparation of the TCRbeta library. TCRdb re-called the PCR reads through MiXCR, storing one row per CDR3 protein. The table includes 450,000 to 600,000 distinct CDR3 sequences, approximately 30% detected once. The entry originates in a study of T-cell reconstitution after alpha-beta-depleted transplantation in children. V was shortened by 7 bases and J by 4 bases, with 13 bases between the two germline ends. Germline values: CDR1 PRHDT, CDR2 FYEKMQ (reference sequence). The length of the CDR3 is 13 residues.

Sample: PBMCs from the stem cell graft donor, taken from the stem cell graft. The gene calls are TRBV13 and TRBJ2-5; possibly TRBD1 for D (6 bases). The receptor's source is a human donor who donated a stem cell graft to a child with aplastic anemia. CDR3 amino acids: CASNQGRGETQYF. DNA for the CDR3: TGTGCCAGCAATCAGGGGAGAGGAGAGACCCAGTACTTC. Complete variable domain (other parts from reference TRBV13 and TRBJ2-5): AAGVIQSPRHLIKEKRETATLKCYPIPRHDTVYWYQQGPGQDPQFLISFYEKMQSDKGSIPDRFSAQQFSDYHSELNMSSLELGDSALYFCASNQGRGETQYFGPGTRLLVL.